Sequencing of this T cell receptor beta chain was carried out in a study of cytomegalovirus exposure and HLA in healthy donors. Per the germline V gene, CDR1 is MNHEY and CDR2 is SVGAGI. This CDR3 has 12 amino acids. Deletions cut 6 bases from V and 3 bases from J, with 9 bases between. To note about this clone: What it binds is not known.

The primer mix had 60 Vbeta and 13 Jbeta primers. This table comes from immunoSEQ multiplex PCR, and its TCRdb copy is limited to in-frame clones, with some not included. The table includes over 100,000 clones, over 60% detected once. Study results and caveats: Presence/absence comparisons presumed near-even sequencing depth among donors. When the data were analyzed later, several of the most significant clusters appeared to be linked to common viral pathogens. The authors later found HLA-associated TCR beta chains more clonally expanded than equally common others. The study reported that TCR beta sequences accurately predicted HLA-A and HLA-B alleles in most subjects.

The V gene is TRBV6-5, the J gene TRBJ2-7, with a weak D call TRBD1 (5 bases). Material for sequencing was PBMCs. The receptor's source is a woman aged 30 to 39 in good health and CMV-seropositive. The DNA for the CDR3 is TGTGCCAGCAGCGAAAGGGGCTACGAGCAGTACTTC. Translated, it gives CASSERGYEQYF.